The present T cell receptor (beta chain) was sequenced within a study of Graves' ophthalmopathy and Graves' hyperthyroidism. Regarding the study as a whole: The study's model predicted ophthalmopathy progression at 70.59% sensitivity and 72% to 75% specificity. Among thyroid clonotypes expanded above 0.001 frequency, most also appeared in blood.

This CDR3 region has 14 residues. CDR1 is MNHNS, CDR2 SASEGT, per germline. The V end was cut by 2 bases, the J end by 6 bases, with 13 bases between. This clonotype was recorded at least ten times. Its antigen is as yet unknown. Amplified TCR beta CDR3 regions were obtained using RNA transcripts as template. The library came from an HTBI-primed first-round RT-PCR and a second-round multiplex PCR. TCRdb used MiXCR to reprocess the multiplex PCR reads, holding one entry per CDR3 protein. The sample carries about 620,000 distinct CDR3 sequences, about a fifth recorded once. This clonotype was obtained from a woman in her late teens or twenties with stable Graves' hyperthyroidism. Some clones in this sample may be carry-over from other donors' samples. The chain carries TRBV6-1 and TRBJ1-2; D unresolved. The source material was peripheral blood. CDR3 residues: CASSERGGWDGYTF. CDR3 coding DNA: TGTGCCAGCAGTGAAAGAGGCGGGTGGGATGGCTACACCTTC.